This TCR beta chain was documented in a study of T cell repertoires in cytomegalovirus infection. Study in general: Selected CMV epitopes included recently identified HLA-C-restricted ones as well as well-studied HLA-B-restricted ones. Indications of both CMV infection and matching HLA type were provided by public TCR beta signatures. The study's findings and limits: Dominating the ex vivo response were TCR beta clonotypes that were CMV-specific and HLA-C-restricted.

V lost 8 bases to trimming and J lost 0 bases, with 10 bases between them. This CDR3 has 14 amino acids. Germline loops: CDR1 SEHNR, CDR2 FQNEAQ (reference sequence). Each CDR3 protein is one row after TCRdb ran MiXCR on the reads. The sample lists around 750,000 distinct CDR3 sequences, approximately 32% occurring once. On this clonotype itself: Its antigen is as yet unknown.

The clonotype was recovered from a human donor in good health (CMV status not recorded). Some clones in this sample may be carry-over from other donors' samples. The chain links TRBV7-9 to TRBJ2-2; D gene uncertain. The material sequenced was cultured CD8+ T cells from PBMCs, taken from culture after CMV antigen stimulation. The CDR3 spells CASFVRSNTGELFF. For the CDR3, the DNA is TGTGCCAGCTTTGTAAGGTCGAACACCGGGGAGCTGTTTTTT.